This T cell receptor (beta chain) was profiled in a study of T cell responses to AZD1222 COVID-19 vaccine. The overall study: Second doses at about 4 or about 12 weeks were pooled. Overall study results and limits: Dominant at 160-218 and 743-854, vaccine-associated CD4 TCRs also spanned spike. Elevations in Spike-specific TCR breadth and depth followed administration of two AZD1222 doses. Donors were chiefly white British, with a greater number of females, and clonal diversity was perhaps underestimated.

Only in-frame clones appear in the TCRdb table, and some are missing; sequencing was by immunoSEQ multiplex PCR. The sample includes over 100,000 clones, roughly nine tenths of them seen just once. The table lists this clone with a count of one. What it binds is unknown. With 2 bases clipped from V and 4 bases from J, the junction kept 9 bases outside the gene matches. The CDR3 is 15 residues long. In germline, CDR1 is SGHRS, CDR2 YFSETQ. The V call is TRBV5-1, the J call TRBJ2-7, with TRBD2 matching over 7 bases. Material: peripheral blood, obtained on day 0 of AZD1222 vaccination. The clonotype originates from an adult in good health. DNA of the CDR3: TGCGCCAGCAGCTTAGGGGCTAGCGGAGCTTACGAGCAGTACTTC. This gives the protein CASSLGASGAYEQYF.